Sequencing of this T cell receptor beta chain was carried out in a study of blood T cell repertoires in COVID-19. Study-wide background: The United States, Italy and Spain were the sources of the acute and convalescent COVID-19 samples. From T cells, B-cell-depleted T cells, or PBMCs came the material, which was cDNA or gDNA.

As processed by the authors: Amplified reference gene primers provided the basis for estimating nucleated cell counts. Assay used: immunoSEQ multiplex PCR; TCRdb lists only in-frame clones, some missing. V and J calls plus clone size are reproduced from that table; the DNA served to infer D and trimming. The table has some 160,000 clones, roughly four fifths seen once. The CDR3 extends over 14 amino acids. In germline, CDR1 is SEHNR, CDR2 FQNEAQ (reference sequence). V was pared by 4 bases and J by 5 bases, with 9 bases between. The chain joins TRBV7-9 to TRBJ1-6, with D tentatively TRBD1 (5 bases). This TCR derives from a human donor in a cohort sampled during active COVID-19. Input material: peripheral blood. The DNA for the CDR3 is TGTGCCAGCAGCTCTCAGGGCAATAATTCACCCCTCCACTTT. This sequence encodes CASSSQGNNSPLHF.